Following are 32 T cell receptor beta chains from one sample sequenced in a study of T cells in women clearing cervical HPV infection. Clones were read by immunoSEQ multiplex PCR, and TCRdb kept only the in-frame ones, dropping some. The sample has approximately 20,000 clones. Sequencing input: blood buffy coat. The receptors derive from a woman aged 18 to 69 with a cervical HPV16 infection that either progressed to CIN3+ or cleared (not recorded which).

Concerning this clone itself: With the read ending 3 residues before the CDR3 end, the germline J gene is used to fill in that end. The chain employs TRBV5-4 and TRBJ2-3; TRBD1 matches 7 bases. V lost 0 bases to trimming and J lost 3 bases; unmatched junction nucleotides: 4. The CDR3 spans 15 residues. The germline gives CDR1 SGHNT, CDR2 YYREEE (reference sequence). The CDR3: CASSLEGQTTDTQYF. The part of the CDR3 DNA that was read is TGTGCCAGCAGCTTGGAGGGACAGACAACAGATACG.

To note about this clone: The read halts 3 residues ahead of the CDR3 end, with the missing end drawn from the germline J gene. This rearrangement joins TRBV19 to TRBJ1-1; 7 positions agree with TRBD1. Germline values: CDR1 LNHDA, CDR2 SQIVND (reference sequence). The length of the CDR3 is 16 residues. V trimming: 5 bases; J trimming: 5 bases; junction bases outside the gene matches: 14. The CDR3 bases that were read are TGTGCCAGTAGTCCGCCAGGGACAGTAGTTGATACTGAA. Its protein is CASSPPGTVVDTE. The CDR3, in full, reads CASSPPGTVVDTEAFF.

On this clone itself: The read finishes 3 residues shy of the CDR3 end, and the germline J gene is used to complete it. The chain joins TRBV5-1 to TRBJ1-4, with TRBD1 identical over 8 bases. The germline gives CDR1 SGHRS, CDR2 YFSETQ. This CDR3 contains 15 residues. The J segment lost 4 bases and the V segment lost 7 bases, leaving 9 bases of the junction unmatched. Incomplete CDR3 DNA: TGCGCCAGCTCCCAGGGGGCGCGGAATAATGAAAAA. As protein: CASSQGARNNEK. The full CDR3 sequence reads CASSQGARNNEKLFF.

Comments on this clone: The read stops 3 residues short of the end of the CDR3; the missing end is completed from the germline J gene. J is TRBJ1-1 and V is TRBV7-2; possible D gene TRBD1, 5 bases. The length of the CDR3 is 12 residues. Per the germline V gene, CDR1 is SGHTA and CDR2 is FQGNSA. The germline V and J ends were trimmed by 5 bases and 1 base, with 5 bases remaining between them. The DNA read from the CDR3 is TGTGCCAGCAGCACAGGGAACACTGAA. It encodes CASSTGNTE. In full, the CDR3 reads CASSTGNTEAFF. The variable domain in full, with the rest retrieved from reference TRBV7-2 and TRBJ1-1, is GAGVSQSPSNKVTEKGKDVELRCDPISGHTALYWYRQSLGQGLEFLIYFQGNSAPDKSGLPSDRFSAERTGGSVSTLTIQRTQQEDSAVYLCASSTGNTEAFFGQGTRLTVV.

On this clone: Read data end 3 residues before the CDR3 end; the end is taken from the germline J gene. The chain couples TRBV7-9 to TRBJ2-1; 7 bases fit TRBD1. This CDR3 has 15 residues. Germline V gene sequence: CDR1 SEHNR, CDR2 FQNEAQ (reference sequence). With V trimmed by 2 bases and J by 2 bases, 3 bases remained unmatched. CDR3 loop: CASSLRDSTYNEQFF. The CDR3 DNA, read in part, is TGTGCCAGCAGCTTAAGGGACAGTACCTACAATGAG. Using reference TRBV7-9 and TRBJ2-1 for the parts outside the CDR3, the full variable domain is DTGVSQNPRHKITKRGQNVTFRCDPISEHNRLYWYRQTLGQGPEFLTYFQNEAQLEKSRLLSDRFSAERPKGSFSTLEIQRTEQGDSAMYLCASSLRDSTYNEQFFGPGTRLTVL.

Comments on this clone: With the read ending 3 residues before the CDR3 end, the germline J gene is used to fill in that end. The genes are TRBV20-1 and TRBJ1-2; D is ambiguous. CDR3 length: 14 amino acids. Per the germline V gene, CDR1 is DFQATT and CDR2 is SNEGSKA (reference sequence). V gave up 4 bases and J gave up 4 bases, with 16 bases separating them. This CDR3 reads CSATPKVFSYGYTF. The part of the CDR3 DNA that was read is TGCAGTGCTACCCCCAAGGTCTTCTCCTATGGC.

Regarding this clone: The CDR3 end lies 3 residues beyond the end of the read and is filled in from the germline J gene. The V call is TRBV19, the J call TRBJ1-2; 8 nucleotides align to TRBD1. The CDR3 has 13 residues. Germline assignment: CDR1 LNHDA and CDR2 SQIVND (reference sequence). The ends lost 7 bases at V and 3 bases at J; junction bases unmatched: 4. The DNA read from the CDR3 is TGTGCCAGTATGGACAGGGAGTACTATGGC. Translated, it gives CASMDREYYG. The whole CDR3 protein reads CASMDREYYGYTF.

Note on this clone: The read finishes 3 residues shy of the CDR3 end, and the germline J gene is used to complete it. This chain uses TRBV10-3 with TRBJ1-2; a weak D match, TRBD1 (5 bases). The CDR3 has 10 amino acids. CDR1 is ENHRY and CDR2 is SYGVKD in the germline V gene. The ends were cut back, 11 bases at V and 4 bases at J, with 8 bases in the middle. CDR3 sequence: CAAGLYGYTF. The DNA read from the CDR3 is TGTGCCGCGGGGCTCTATGGC.

On this clone itself: The read terminates 3 residues ahead of where the CDR3 ends, so the germline J gene completes it. The V and J genes are TRBV20-1 and TRBJ1-4; TRBD1 matches at 11 bases. Germline CDR1 and CDR2: DFQATT and SNEGSKA (reference sequence). The junction had 4 bases not matched to a gene; V was cut back by 5 bases and J by 8 bases. The CDR3 runs to 13 residues. The sequenced part of the CDR3 DNA is TGCAGTGCTGTGGACAGGGGGCGGGAAAAA. As protein: CSAVDRGREK. The entire CDR3 protein is CSAVDRGREKLFF.

Points on this clone: The observed sequence ends 3 residues before the CDR3 terminus, with the missing tail filled in from the germline J gene. The chain is built from TRBV2 and TRBJ2-5, with D possibly matching TRBD2 (5 bases). The CDR3 consists of 13 residues. CDR1 is SNHLY and CDR2 is FYNNEI in the germline V gene. Trimming removed 3 bases from V and 7 bases from J, with 12 bases in between. CDR3 sequence reads: CASSDVSRGTQYF. The covered CDR3 bases are TGTGCCAGCAGTGATGTCAGTCGGGGGACC.

Details on this clone: The CDR3 extends 3 residues past the end of the read, so its final part is completed from the germline J gene. The J gene is TRBJ1-3, the V gene TRBV7-8; D remains ambiguous. Between the trimmed V and J ends, which lost 1 base and 6 bases, there was a span of 10 bases. The CDR3 contains 14 residues. The germline gives CDR1 SGHVS, CDR2 FQNEAQ. The DNA read from the CDR3 is TGTGCCAGCAGCTTAGTGGTTCCGGTAAACACC. It yields the protein CASSLVVPVNT. The whole CDR3 is CASSLVVPVNTIYF.

In the case of this clone: The read comes to an end 3 residues before the CDR3 does, leaving the germline J gene to fill in the end. The rearrangement joins TRBV7-9 to TRBJ1-2; D may be TRBD1 (5 bases). The CDR3 sequence is 12 residues long. The V gene's germline CDR1 is SEHNR and CDR2 FQNEAQ (reference sequence). CDR3: CAIGDSVSGYTF. The part of the CDR3 DNA that was read is TGTGCCATCGGAGACAGTGTTAGCGGC.

The DNA read from the CDR3 is TGTGCCAGCAGCTTAAAGGTGGGGGGGGGCGCGGACACTGAA. As protein: CASSLKVGGGADTE. The whole CDR3 sequence is CASSLKVGGGADTEAFF. This chain connects TRBV7-3 to TRBJ1-1; tentatively, D is TRBD1 (6 bases). The CDR3 extends 3 residues past the end of the read, so its final part is completed from the germline J gene. Trimming took 1 base from V and 3 from J, leaving 18 bases between them. This CDR3 is 17 amino acids long. The germline V gene has CDR1 SGHTA and CDR2 FQGTGA.

Turning to this clone: The CDR3 end falls 3 residues outside the read, so it is completed with the germline J gene. The chain carries TRBV18 and TRBJ2-1, with D perhaps TRBD2 (6 bases). Germline lookup yields CDR1 KGHSH and CDR2 LQKENI. The CDR3 is made up of 15 amino acids. V was clipped by 1 base and J by 0 bases, with 7 bases between them. CDR3 sequence: CASSPQGLSYNEQFF. CDR3 DNA (partial): TGTGCCAGCTCACCACAGGGACTCTCCTACAATGAG. The variable domain in full, completed from reference TRBV18 and TRBJ2-1, reads NAGVMQNPRHLVRRRGQEARLRCSPMKGHSHVYWYRQLPEEGLKFMVYLQKENIIDESGMPKERFSAEFPKEGPSILRIQQVVRGDSAAYFCASSPQGLSYNEQFFGPGTRLTVL.

Comment on this clone: The read falls 3 residues short of the CDR3 end, and the missing part is taken from the germline J gene. The chain carries TRBV27 and TRBJ2-7; 7 bases align to TRBD2. This CDR3 spans 13 amino acids. CDR1 is MNHEY, CDR2 SMNVEV, per germline (reference sequence). Trimming cost V 2 bases and J 2 bases; bases outside gene matches: 0. The CDR3 region is CASSLGLAYEQYF. The sequenced CDR3 bases are TGTGCCAGCAGTTTAGGACTAGCCTACGAG.

Turning to this clone: From the germline J gene comes the end of the CDR3, since the read stops 3 residues before it. V is TRBV19 and J is TRBJ1-1; D not resolved. Trimming left V 5 bases short and J 5 bases short, with 12 bases between. The CDR3 is 13 residues long. Germline V gene sequence: CDR1 LNHDA, CDR2 SQIVND (reference sequence). The sequenced CDR3 bases are TGTGCCAGTAGTGGCAGCCTCGGGACTGAA. Residues: CASSGSLGTE. The CDR3 as a whole reads CASSGSLGTEAFF.

Comment on this clone: The read comes to an end 3 residues before the CDR3 does, leaving the germline J gene to fill in the end. V usage is TRBV30 and J usage is TRBJ2-1; D is undetermined. Germline CDR1 reads GTSNPN; CDR2 reads SVGIG (reference sequence). The CDR3 sequence is 13 residues long. V lost 1 base to trimming and J lost 7 bases, with 11 bases between them. CDR3 loop: CAWSGVVRNEQFF. The DNA read from the CDR3 is TGTGCCTGGAGTGGAGTAGTAAGAAATGAG.

CDR3 DNA (partial): TGTGCCTGGAGTGTAGGCACTGAA. This codes for CAWSVGTE. The CDR3 reads in full as CAWSVGTEAFF. The chain uses TRBV30 and TRBJ1-1; the D is unclear. The read comes to an end 3 residues before the CDR3 does, leaving the germline J gene to fill in the end. The CDR3 consists of 11 residues. Between the trimmed V and J ends, which lost 0 bases and 4 bases, there was a span of 3 bases. The germline gives CDR1 GTSNPN, CDR2 SVGIG (reference sequence).

CDR3 bases read: TGTGCCAGCAGCCGAGGACTAGCCCAGGAGACC. It specifies CASSRGLAQET. The full CDR3 protein reads CASSRGLAQETQYF. This chain connects TRBV7-2 to TRBJ2-5; 8 positions match TRBD2. The read ends 3 residues shy of where the CDR3 ends; the end is completed using the germline J gene. Trimming removed 5 bases from V and 5 bases from J; junction bases left unmatched: 7. Germline V gene sequence: CDR1 SGHTA, CDR2 FQGNSA. This CDR3 has 14 amino acids.

In the case of this clone: The read halts 3 residues ahead of the CDR3 end, with the missing end drawn from the germline J gene. The V gene is TRBV5-1, the J gene TRBJ1-6; D is possibly TRBD1 (6 bases). The CDR3 sequence is 16 residues long. With 0 bases removed from V and 7 bases from J, the gap between germline ends came to 14 bases. Germline assignment: CDR1 SGHRS and CDR2 YFSETQ. The CDR3 is CASSLGAGGANSPLHF. The DNA read from the CDR3 is TGCGCCAGCAGCTTGGGGGCGGGGGGCGCGAATTCACCC. Based on the CDR3 plus reference TRBV5-1 and TRBJ1-6, the full variable domain is KAGVTQTPRYLIKTRGQQVTLSCSPISGHRSVSWYQQTPGQGLQFLFEYFSETQRNKGNFPGRFSGRQFSNSRSEMNVSTLELGDSALYLCASSLGAGGANSPLHFGNGTRLTVT.

With respect to this clone: The CDR3 end is not reached by the read, which stops 3 residues before it; the germline J gene fills it in. The J gene is TRBJ2-7, the V gene TRBV6-2 or TRBV6-3, with 7 bases matching TRBD1. CDR3 length: 15 amino acids. CDR1 and CDR2 from the germline V gene are MNHEY and SVGEGT. Trimming took 2 bases from V and 4 from J; bases not matched to a gene: 8. The CDR3 sequence is CASSYAKGAFYEQYF. The CDR3 bases that were read are TGTGCCAGCAGTTACGCGAAGGGGGCGTTTTACGAG.

As regards this clone: Read data end 3 residues before the CDR3 end; the end is taken from the germline J gene. The chain couples TRBV30 to TRBJ1-2, with 9 bases aligning to TRBD1. The CDR3 runs to 14 residues. Unmatched junction bases numbered 4, after V lost 1 base and J lost 4 bases. Germline loops: CDR1 GTSNPN, CDR2 SVGIG (reference sequence). The CDR3 reads CAWSAGTGLYGYTF. CDR3 DNA, as far as it was read: TGTGCCTGGAGTGCCGGGACAGGGCTCTATGGC.

Notes on this clone: Read sequence stops 3 residues before the CDR3 end, and the germline J gene provides the missing end. This chain links TRBV5-1 with TRBJ2-5, with 10 bases fitting TRBD2. Losses at the gene ends were 5 bases for V and 1 base for J; bases not matched to a gene: 5. This CDR3 is 15 amino acids long. Per the germline V gene, CDR1 is SGHRS and CDR2 is YFSETQ. The sequenced CDR3 bases are TGCGCCAGCAGGACAGCTAGCGGGGGCCAAGAGACC. The encoded protein is CASRTASGGQET. The full-length CDR3 reads as CASRTASGGQETQYF.

Turning to this clone: Read data end 3 residues before the CDR3 end; the end is taken from the germline J gene. The V and J genes are TRBV19 and TRBJ2-5; tentatively, D is TRBD2 (6 bases). Germline CDR1 LNHDA, CDR2 SQIVND (reference sequence). This CDR3 is built from 15 residues. V shed 3 bases and J shed 7 bases, with 18 bases lying between them. Partial CDR3 DNA: TGTGCCAGTAGTATTTTTCCGCTAGCGAAGGGGACC. It yields the protein CASSIFPLAKGT. The complete CDR3 sequence is CASSIFPLAKGTQYF. Supplemented by reference TRBV19 and TRBJ2-5, the full variable domain reads DGGITQSPKYLFRKEGQNVTLSCEQNLNHDAMYWYRQDPGQGLRLIYYSQIVNDFQKGDIAEGYSVSREKKESFPLTVTSAQKNPTAFYLCASSIFPLAKGTQYFGPGTRLLVL.

Note on this clone: The CDR3 end lies 3 residues beyond the end of the read and is filled in from the germline J gene. The chain joins TRBV20-1 to TRBJ2-1; 12 nucleotides agree with TRBD2. The CDR3 runs 17 residues. V was clipped by 0 bases and J by 7 bases; unmatched bases: 10. The V gene's germline CDR1 is DFQATT and CDR2 SNEGSKA (reference sequence). The DNA read from the CDR3 is TGCAGTGCTAGAGACCCTAGCGGGGGGGCCGGGAAAAATGAG. Protein sequence: CSARDPSGGAGKNE. The CDR3 in its entirety is CSARDPSGGAGKNEQFF.

For this clone: The read stops 3 residues short of the end of the CDR3; the missing end is completed from the germline J gene. The rearrangement uses TRBV4-2 and TRBJ2-7, with D possibly matching TRBD2 (7 bases). The germline CDR1 and CDR2 sequences are LGHNA and YNFKEQ. This CDR3 is built from 15 residues. Trimming took off 1 base at V and 3 bases at J, with 13 bases between the two ends. The CDR3 protein is CASSQAGGQRYEQYF. The sequenced part of the CDR3 DNA is TGTGCCAGCAGCCAAGCGGGGGGCCAACGCTACGAG.

Details on this clone: The observed sequence ends 3 residues before the CDR3 terminus, with the missing tail filled in from the germline J gene. The chain uses TRBV5-1 and TRBJ2-7; 7 nucleotides align to TRBD1. Germline V gene data show CDR1 as SGHRS and CDR2 as YFSETQ. J lost 3 bases, V lost 4 bases, and 10 bases had no gene match. The CDR3 contains 15 residues. The DNA read from the CDR3 is TGCGCCAGCAGCCCCCAGGGACAGCCCATCTACGAG. Translated: CASSPQGQPIYE. The whole CDR3 protein reads CASSPQGQPIYEQYF.

Turning to this clone: The read is 3 residues too short to cover the CDR3 end, so that end is filled in from the germline J gene. V and J are TRBV2 and TRBJ1-5, with a weak D call TRBD1 (5 bases). Per germline, CDR1 SNHLY and CDR2 FYNNEI. Trimming cost V 4 bases and J 7 bases, with 8 bases left between them. This CDR3 contains 12 residues. The CDR3 bases that were read are TGTGCCAGCAGTGGCAACAGGCAGCCC. Its translation is CASSGNRQP. The CDR3 reads in full as CASSGNRQPQHF.

In the case of this clone: The CDR3 end lies 3 residues beyond the end of the read and is filled in from the germline J gene. The rearrangement uses TRBV30 and TRBJ1-6; no clear D gene. Between the trimmed V and J ends, which lost 0 bases and 9 bases, there was a span of 12 bases. Germline V lookup: CDR1 GTSNPN, CDR2 SVGIG (reference sequence). This CDR3 has 14 amino acids. The CDR3 DNA, read in part, is TGTGCCTGGAGTGTAATGGCTAGTGGTTCACCC. Translation: CAWSVMASGSP. The entire CDR3 is CAWSVMASGSPLHF.

Points on this clone: The CDR3 end is not reached by the read, which stops 3 residues before it; the germline J gene fills it in. The chain carries TRBV14 and TRBJ1-2, with TRBD1 identical over 8 bases. This CDR3 is 16 amino acids long. The J segment lost 2 bases and the V segment lost 2 bases, leaving 7 bases of the junction unmatched. Germline V gene data show CDR1 as SGHDN and CDR2 as FVKESK. This CDR3 reads CASSQYPGGHNYGYTF. The CDR3 bases that were read are TGTGCCAGCAGCCAATACCCAGGGGGCCACAACTATGGC. The full variable domain, in which reference TRBV14 and TRBJ1-2 provide the parts outside the CDR3, is EAGVTQFPSHSVIEKGQTVTLRCDPISGHDNLYWYRRVMGKEIKFLLHFVKESKQDESGMPNNRFLAERTGGTYSTLKVQPAELEDSGVYFCASSQYPGGHNYGYTFGSGTRLTVV.

On this clone itself: The CDR3 is cut off 3 residues early in the read; its end comes from the germline J gene. The gene calls are TRBV7-9 and TRBJ1-4; the D is unclear. The CDR3 length is 12 residues. The germline gives CDR1 SEHNR, CDR2 FQNEAQ (reference sequence). The V gene lost 11 bases and the J gene lost 7 bases, with 14 bases spanning the gap. Partial CDR3 DNA: TGTGCCGGGATGGGAGCGGGTGAAAAA. The encoded protein is CAGMGAGEK. The CDR3 reads in full as CAGMGAGEKLFF.

This clone shows up as medium-sized by frequency. The CDR3 end lies 3 residues beyond the end of the read and is filled in from the germline J gene. The rearrangement links TRBV29-1 to TRBJ1-2; 8 nucleotides match TRBD1. The CDR3 covers 13 residues. J lost 4 bases, V lost 5 bases, and 6 bases had no gene match. Germline V gene data show CDR1 as SQVTM and CDR2 as ANQGSEA. The CDR3 sequence is CSVMGDRFYGYTF. The covered CDR3 bases are TGCAGCGTTATGGGGGACAGGTTCTATGGC.